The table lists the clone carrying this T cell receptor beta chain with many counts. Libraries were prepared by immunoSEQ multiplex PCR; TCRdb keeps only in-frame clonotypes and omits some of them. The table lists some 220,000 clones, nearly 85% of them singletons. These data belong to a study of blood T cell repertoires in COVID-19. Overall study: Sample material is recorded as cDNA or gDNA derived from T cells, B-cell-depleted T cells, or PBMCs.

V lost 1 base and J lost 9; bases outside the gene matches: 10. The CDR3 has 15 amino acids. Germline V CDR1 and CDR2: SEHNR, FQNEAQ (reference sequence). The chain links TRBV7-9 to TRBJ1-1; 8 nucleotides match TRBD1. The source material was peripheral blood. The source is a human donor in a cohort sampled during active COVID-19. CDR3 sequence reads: CASSLGDRYGRKAFF. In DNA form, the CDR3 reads TGTGCCAGCAGCTTAGGGGACAGGTACGGAAGGAAAGCTTTCTTT.